This TCR beta chain stems from a study of OX40 agonist ivuxolimab in advanced cancers. Sequenced by immunoSEQ multiplex PCR; TCRdb stores in-frame clones only, minus some. The sample holds 48,000 or so clones, more than 75% seen once. About this clone itself: Its antigen is still unknown.

V lost 10 bases and J lost 4; bases outside the gene matches: 13. This CDR3 is 15 amino acids long. CDR1 is ENHRY, CDR2 SYGVKD, per germline. General observations from the study: The work left the antigen specificity of expanded peripheral T cells undetermined.

Systemic immunosuppression or a history of autoimmune disease excluded patients. V usage is TRBV10-3 and J usage is TRBJ2-1; 7 nucleotides agree with TRBD2. This clonotype was obtained from an adult with an advanced solid tumor such as melanoma, head and neck, liver or kidney cancer. The sequencing used CD4+ or CD8+ T cells sorted from blood, collected in a trial of the OX40 agonist ivuxolimab. This CDR3 is CATRSSGKNYNEQFF. Written as DNA, the CDR3 is TGTGCCACCAGATCTAGCGGAAAAAATTACAATGAGCAGTTCTTC.